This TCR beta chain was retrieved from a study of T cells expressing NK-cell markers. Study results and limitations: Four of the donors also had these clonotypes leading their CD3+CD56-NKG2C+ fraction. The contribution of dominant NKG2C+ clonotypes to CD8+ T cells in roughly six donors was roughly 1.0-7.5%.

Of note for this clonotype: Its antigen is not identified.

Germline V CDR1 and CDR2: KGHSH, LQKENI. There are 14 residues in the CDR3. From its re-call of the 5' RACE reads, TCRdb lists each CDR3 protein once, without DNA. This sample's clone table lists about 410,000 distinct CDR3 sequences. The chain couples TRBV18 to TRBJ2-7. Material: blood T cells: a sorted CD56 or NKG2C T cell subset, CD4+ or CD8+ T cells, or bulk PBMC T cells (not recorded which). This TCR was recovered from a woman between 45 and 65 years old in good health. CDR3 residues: CASSPLPDSYEQYF.